This TCR beta chain was identified during a study of blood T cells in healthy people across ages. Of note for this clonotype: No antigen is known for it.

General study points: Across samples, TCR beta diversity tracked strongly with naive T cell percentage.

A second about 7 to 12 cycle PCR used barcoded and J-beta primers. MiXCR, applied by TCRdb to the 5' RACE reads, yields one record per CDR3 protein. The table shows 650,000 to 800,000 distinct CDR3 sequences, with about 51% occurring only once. Germline V CDR1 and CDR2: LGHDT, YNNKEL (reference sequence). This CDR3 has 12 amino acids. This receptor was identified in a woman aged 80 or older in good health. The sample taken for sequencing was blood. The chain employs TRBV3-1 and TRBJ2-5; no clear D gene. Matching the DNA end better, TRBJ2-7 makes the J call doubtful. CDR3 nucleotide sequence: TGTGCCAGCAGCCAAGATTGGAGCGAGCAGTACTTC. It encodes CASSQDWSEQYF.